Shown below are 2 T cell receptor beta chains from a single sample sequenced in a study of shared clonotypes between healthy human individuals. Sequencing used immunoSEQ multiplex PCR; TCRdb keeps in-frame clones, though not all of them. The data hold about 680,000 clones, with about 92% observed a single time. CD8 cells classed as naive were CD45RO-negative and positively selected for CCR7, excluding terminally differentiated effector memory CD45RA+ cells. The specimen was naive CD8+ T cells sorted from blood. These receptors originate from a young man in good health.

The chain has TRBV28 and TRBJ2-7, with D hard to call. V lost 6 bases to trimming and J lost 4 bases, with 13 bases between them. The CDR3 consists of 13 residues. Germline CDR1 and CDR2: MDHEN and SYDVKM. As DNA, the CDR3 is TGTGCCAGCAGCTTGCCCAGCGTGTACGAGCAGTACTTC. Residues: CASSLPSVYEQYF.

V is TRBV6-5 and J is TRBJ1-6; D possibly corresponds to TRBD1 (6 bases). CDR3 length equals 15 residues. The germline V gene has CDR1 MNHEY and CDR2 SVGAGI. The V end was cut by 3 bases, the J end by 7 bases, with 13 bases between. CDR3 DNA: TGTGCCAGCAGTTATGGACAGAGCTACAATTCACCCCTCCACTTT. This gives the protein CASSYGQSYNSPLHF.